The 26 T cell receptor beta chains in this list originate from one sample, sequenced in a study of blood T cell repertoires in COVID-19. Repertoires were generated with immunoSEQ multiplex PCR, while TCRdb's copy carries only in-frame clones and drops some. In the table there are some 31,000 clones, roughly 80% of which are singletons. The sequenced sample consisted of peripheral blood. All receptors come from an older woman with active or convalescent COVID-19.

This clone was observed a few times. CDR3 protein: CASSQDWSGVGSYNEQFF. DNA for the CDR3: TGCGCCAGCAGCCAAGATTGGAGCGGCGTGGGCTCCTACAATGAGCAGTTCTTC. The rearrangement joins TRBV4-3 to TRBJ2-1; possibly TRBD2 for D (5 bases). Trimming took 0 bases from V and 0 from J, leaving 15 bases between them. The length of the CDR3 is 18 residues. The germline CDR1 and CDR2 sequences are LGHNA and YSLEER.

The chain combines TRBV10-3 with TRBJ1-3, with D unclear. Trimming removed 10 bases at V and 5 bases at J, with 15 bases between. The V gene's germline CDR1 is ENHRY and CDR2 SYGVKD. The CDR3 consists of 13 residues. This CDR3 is CASCKEARNTIYF. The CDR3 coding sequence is TGTGCCAGCTGCAAAGAGGCCAGAAACACCATATATTTT.

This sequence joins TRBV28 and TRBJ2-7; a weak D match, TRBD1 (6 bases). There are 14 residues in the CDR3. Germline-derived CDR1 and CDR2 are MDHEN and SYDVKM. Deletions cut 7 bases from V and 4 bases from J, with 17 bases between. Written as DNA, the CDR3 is TGTGCCAGCACAATATCTAGAACAGGGTACGAGCAGTACTTC. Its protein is CASTISRTGYEQYF.

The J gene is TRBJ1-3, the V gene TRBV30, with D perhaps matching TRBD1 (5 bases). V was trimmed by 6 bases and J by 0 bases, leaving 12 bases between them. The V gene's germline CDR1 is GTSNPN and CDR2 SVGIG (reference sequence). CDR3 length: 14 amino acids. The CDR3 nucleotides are TGTGCCTGCAGGGTTTCCCTCTCTGGAAACACCATATATTTT. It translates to CACRVSLSGNTIYF.

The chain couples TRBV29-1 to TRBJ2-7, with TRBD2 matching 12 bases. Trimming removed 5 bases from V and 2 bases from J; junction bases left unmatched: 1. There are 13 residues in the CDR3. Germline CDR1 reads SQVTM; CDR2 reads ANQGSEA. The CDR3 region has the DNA TGCAGCGTTCGGACTAGCGGGGCCTACGAGCAGTACTTC. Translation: CSVRTSGAYEQYF.

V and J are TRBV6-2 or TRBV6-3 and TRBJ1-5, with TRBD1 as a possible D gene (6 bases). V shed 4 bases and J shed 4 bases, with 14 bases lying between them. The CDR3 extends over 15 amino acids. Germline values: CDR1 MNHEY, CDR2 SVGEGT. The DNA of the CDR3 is TGTGCCAGCAGTTTTTGGGGGCGCGAGAATCAGCCCCAGCATTTT. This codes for CASSFWGRENQPQHF.

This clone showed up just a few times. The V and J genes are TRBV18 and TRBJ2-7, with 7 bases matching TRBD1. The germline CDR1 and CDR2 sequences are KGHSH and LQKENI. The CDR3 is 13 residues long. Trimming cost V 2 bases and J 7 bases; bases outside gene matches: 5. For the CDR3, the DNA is TGTGCCAGCTCACCAAAGGGGGCGCAGGAGCAGTACTTC. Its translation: CASSPKGAQEQYF.

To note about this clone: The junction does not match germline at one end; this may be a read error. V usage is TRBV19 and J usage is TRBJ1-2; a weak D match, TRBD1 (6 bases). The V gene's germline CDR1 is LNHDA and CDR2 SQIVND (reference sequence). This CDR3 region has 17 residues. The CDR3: CASSIDLQTGSKYGYTF. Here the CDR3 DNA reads TGTGCCAGTAGTATAGACTTGCAGACAGGCTCTAAATATGGCTACACCTTC.

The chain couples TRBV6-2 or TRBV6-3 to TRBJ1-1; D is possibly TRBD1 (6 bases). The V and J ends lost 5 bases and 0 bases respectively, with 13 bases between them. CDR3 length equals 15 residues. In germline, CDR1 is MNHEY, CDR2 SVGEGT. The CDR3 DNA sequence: TGTGCCAGCAGTACAGACAGGCAGGTGAACACTGAAGCTTTCTTT. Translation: CASSTDRQVNTEAFF.

CDR3 bases: TGTGCCACCAGCGGACAGGGGGCCCATGAGCAGTTCTTC. It translates to CATSGQGAHEQFF. The chain links TRBV24-1 to TRBJ2-1; TRBD1 agrees at 11 bases. The J segment lost 8 bases and the V segment lost 7 bases, leaving 3 bases of the junction unmatched. In germline, CDR1 is KGHDR, CDR2 SFDVKD. This CDR3 region has 13 residues.

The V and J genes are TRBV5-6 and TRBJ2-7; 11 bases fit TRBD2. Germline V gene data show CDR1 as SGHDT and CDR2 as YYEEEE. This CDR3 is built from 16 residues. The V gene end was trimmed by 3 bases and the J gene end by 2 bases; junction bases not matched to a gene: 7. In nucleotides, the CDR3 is TGTGCCAGCAGCTCCCTGACTAGCGGGAAGCCCTACGAGCAGTACTTC. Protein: CASSSLTSGKPYEQYF.

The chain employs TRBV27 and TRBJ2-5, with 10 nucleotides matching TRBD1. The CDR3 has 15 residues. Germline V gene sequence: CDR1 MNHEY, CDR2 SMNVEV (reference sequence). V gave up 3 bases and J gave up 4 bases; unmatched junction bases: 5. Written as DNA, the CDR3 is TGTGCCAGCAGTTTGCGGGACAGGGGTCGAGAGACCCAGTACTTC. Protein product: CASSLRDRGRETQYF.

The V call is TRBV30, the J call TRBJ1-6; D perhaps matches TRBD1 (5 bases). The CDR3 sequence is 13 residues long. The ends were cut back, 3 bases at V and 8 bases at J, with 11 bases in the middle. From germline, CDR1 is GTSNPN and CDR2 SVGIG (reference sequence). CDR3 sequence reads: CAWSGRADSPLHF. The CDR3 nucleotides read TGTGCCTGGAGCGGCAGGGCCGATTCACCCCTCCACTTT.

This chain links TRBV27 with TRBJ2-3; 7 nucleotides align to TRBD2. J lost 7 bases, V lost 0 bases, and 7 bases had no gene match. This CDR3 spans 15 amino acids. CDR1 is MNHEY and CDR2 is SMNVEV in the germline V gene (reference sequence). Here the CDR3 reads CASSLSGLAANTQYF. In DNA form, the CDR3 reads TGTGCCAGCAGTTTATCGGGGCTAGCGGCAAATACGCAGTATTTT.

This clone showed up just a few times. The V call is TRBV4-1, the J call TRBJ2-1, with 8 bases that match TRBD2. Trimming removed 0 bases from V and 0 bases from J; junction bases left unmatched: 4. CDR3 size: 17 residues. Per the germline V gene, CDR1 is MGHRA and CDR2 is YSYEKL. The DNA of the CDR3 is TGCGCCAGCAGCCAAGATCCCAGCGGGAGCTCCTACAATGAGCAGTTCTTC. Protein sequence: CASSQDPSGSSYNEQFF.

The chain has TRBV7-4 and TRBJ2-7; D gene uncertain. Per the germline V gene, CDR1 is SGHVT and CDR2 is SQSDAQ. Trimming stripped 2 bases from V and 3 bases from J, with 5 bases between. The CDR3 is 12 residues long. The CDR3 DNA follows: TGTGCCAGCAGCTTATACAGCTACGAGCAGTACTTC. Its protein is CASSLYSYEQYF.

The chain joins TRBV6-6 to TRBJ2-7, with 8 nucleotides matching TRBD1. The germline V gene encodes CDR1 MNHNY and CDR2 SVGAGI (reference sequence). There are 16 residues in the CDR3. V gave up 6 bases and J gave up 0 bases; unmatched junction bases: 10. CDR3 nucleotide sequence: TGTGCCAGCAGGATGGGACAGGCGTCGAGCTCCTACGAGCAGTACTTC. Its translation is CASRMGQASSSYEQYF.

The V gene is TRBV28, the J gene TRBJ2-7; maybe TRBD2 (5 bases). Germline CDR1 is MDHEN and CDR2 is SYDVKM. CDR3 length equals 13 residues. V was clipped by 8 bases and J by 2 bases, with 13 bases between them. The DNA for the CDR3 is TGTGCCAGCCTTGAGGGCAGAACCTACGAGCAGTACTTC. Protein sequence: CASLEGRTYEQYF.

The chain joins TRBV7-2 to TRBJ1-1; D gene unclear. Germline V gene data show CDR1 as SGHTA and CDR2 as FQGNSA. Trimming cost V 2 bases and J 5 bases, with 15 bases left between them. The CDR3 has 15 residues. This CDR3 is CASSLLVKGGTEAFF. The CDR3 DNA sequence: TGTGCCAGCAGCTTACTCGTGAAGGGAGGGACTGAAGCTTTCTTT. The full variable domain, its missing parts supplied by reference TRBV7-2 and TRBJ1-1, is GAGVSQSPSNKVTEKGKDVELRCDPISGHTALYWYRQSLGQGLEFLIYFQGNSAPDKSGLPSDRFSAERTGGSVSTLTIQRTQQEDSAVYLCASSLLVKGGTEAFFGQGTRLTVV.

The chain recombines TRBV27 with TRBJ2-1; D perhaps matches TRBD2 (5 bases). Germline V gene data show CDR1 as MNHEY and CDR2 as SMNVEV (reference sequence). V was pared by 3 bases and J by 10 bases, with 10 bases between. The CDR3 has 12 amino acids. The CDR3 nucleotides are TGTGCCAGCAGTTTCCCCGGGAACGAGCAGTTCTTC. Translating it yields CASSFPGNEQFF.

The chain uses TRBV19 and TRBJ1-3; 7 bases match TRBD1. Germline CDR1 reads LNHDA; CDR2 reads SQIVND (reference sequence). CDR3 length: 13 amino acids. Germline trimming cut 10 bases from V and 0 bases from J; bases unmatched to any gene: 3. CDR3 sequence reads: CATRDSSGNTIYF. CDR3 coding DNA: TGTGCCACAAGGGACAGCTCTGGAAACACCATATATTTT. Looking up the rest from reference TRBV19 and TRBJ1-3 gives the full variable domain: DGGITQSPKYLFRKEGQNVTLSCEQNLNHDAMYWYRQDPGQGLRLIYYSQIVNDFQKGDIAEGYSVSREKKESFPLTVTSAQKNPTAFYLCATRDSSGNTIYFGEGSWLTVV.

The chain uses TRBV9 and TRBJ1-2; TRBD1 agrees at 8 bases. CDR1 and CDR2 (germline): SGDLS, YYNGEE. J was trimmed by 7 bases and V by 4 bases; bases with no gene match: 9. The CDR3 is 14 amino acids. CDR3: CASSPRDRGGGYTF. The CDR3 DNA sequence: TGTGCCAGCAGCCCGAGAGACAGGGGCGGTGGCTACACCTTC.

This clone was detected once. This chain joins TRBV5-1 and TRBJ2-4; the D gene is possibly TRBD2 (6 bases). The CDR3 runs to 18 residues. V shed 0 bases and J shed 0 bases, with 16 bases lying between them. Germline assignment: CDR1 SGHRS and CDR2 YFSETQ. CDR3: CASSLGGGGDLAKNIQYF. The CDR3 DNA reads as TGCGCCAGCAGCTTGGGGGGCGGCGGGGACTTAGCCAAAAACATTCAGTACTTC. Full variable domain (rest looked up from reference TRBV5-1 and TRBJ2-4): KAGVTQTPRYLIKTRGQQVTLSCSPISGHRSVSWYQQTPGQGLQFLFEYFSETQRNKGNFPGRFSGRQFSNSRSEMNVSTLELGDSALYLCASSLGGGGDLAKNIQYFGAGTRLSVL.

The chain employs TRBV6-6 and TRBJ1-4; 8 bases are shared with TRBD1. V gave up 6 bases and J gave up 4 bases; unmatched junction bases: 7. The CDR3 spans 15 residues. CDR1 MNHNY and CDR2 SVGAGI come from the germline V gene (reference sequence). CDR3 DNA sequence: TGTGCCAGCAGCCCAGTGGACAGGGTTAATGAAAAACTGTTTTTT. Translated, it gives CASSPVDRVNEKLFF.

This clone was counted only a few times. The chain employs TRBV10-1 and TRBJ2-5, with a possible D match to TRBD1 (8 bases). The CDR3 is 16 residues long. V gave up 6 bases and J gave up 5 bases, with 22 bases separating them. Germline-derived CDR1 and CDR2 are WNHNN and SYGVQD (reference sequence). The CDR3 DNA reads TGCGCCAGCAGAGAGAGAGTGGACAGGGAGGGGGAGACCCAGTACTTC. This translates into CASRERVDREGETQYF.

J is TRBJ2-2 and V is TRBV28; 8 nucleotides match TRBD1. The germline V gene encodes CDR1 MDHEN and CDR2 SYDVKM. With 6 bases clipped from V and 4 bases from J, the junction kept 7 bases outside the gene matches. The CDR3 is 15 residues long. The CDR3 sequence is CASRGGQVGTGELFF. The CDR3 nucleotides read TGTGCCAGCAGGGGGGGACAGGTCGGCACCGGGGAGCTGTTTTTT.